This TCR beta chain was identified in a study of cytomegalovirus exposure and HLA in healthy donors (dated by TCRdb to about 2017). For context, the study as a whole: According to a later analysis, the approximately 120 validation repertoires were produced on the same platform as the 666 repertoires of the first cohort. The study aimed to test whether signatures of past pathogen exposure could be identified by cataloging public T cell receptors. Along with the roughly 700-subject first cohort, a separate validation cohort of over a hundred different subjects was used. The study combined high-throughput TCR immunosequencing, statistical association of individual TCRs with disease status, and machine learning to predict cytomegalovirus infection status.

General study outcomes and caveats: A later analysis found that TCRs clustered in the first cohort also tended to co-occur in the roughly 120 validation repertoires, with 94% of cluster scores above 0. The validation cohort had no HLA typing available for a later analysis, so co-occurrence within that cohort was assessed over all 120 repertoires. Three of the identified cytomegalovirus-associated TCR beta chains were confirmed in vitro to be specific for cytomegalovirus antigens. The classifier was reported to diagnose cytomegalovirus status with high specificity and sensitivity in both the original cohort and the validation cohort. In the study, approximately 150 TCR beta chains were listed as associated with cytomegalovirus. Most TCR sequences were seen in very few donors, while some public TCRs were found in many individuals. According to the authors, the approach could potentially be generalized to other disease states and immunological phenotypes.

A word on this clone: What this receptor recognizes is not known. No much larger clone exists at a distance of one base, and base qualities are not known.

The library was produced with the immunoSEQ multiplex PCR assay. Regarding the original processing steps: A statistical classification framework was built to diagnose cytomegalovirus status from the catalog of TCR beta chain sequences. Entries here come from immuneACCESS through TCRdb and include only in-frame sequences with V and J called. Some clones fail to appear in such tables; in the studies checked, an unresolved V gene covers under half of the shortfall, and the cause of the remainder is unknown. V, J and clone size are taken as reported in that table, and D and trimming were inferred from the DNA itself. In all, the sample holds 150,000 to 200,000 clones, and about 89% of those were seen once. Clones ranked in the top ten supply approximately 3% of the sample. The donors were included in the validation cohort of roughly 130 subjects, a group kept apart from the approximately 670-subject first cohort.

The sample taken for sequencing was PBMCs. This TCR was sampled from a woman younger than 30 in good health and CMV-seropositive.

The CDR3 region has the sequence CSVEGVHRERTGYYGYTF. The sequence in DNA is TGCAGCGTTGAAGGGGTACACAGGGAAAGGACAGGATACTATGGCTACACCTTC. The rearrangement combines TRBV29-1 with TRBJ1-2, and 7 junction bases match TRBD1. V is cut back by 1 base and J by 3 bases, with 17 bases in the junction unmatched. The CDR3 runs 18 residues from the cysteine to the phenylalanine. Only the CDR3 part of the read is kept: 54 bases, read in frame from the first base. CDR1 SQVTM and CDR2 ANQGSEA are derived from the germline V gene.